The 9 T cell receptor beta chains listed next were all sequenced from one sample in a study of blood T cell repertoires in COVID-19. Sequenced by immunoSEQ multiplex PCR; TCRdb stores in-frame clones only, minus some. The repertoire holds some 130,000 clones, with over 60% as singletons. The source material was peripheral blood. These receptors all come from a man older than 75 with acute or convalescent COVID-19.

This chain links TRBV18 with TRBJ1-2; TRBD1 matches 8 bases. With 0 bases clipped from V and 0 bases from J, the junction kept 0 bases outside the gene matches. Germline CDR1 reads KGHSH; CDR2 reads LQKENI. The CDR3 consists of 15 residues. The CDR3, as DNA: TGTGCCAGCTCACCACCACAGGGGGCTAACTATGGCTACACCTTC. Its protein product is CASSPPQGANYGYTF. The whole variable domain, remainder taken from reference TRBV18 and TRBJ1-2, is NAGVMQNPRHLVRRRGQEARLRCSPMKGHSHVYWYRQLPEEGLKFMVYLQKENIIDESGMPKERFSAEFPKEGPSILRIQQVVRGDSAAYFCASSPPQGANYGYTFGSGTRLTVV.

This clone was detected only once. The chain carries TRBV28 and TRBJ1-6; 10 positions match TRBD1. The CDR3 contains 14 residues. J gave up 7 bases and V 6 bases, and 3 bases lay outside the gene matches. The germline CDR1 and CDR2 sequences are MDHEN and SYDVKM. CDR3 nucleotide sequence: TGTGCCAGCAGAAAGACAGGGGGCAATTCACCCCTCCACTTT. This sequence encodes CASRKTGGNSPLHF.

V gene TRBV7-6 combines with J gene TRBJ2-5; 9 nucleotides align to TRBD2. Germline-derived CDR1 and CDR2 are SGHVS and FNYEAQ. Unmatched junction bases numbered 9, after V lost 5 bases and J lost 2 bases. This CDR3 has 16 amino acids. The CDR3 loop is CASSTGLARNQETQYF. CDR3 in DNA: TGTGCCAGCAGCACAGGACTAGCGAGGAATCAAGAGACCCAGTACTTC. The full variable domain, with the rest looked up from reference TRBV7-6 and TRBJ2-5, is GAGVSQSPRYKVTKRGQDVALRCDPISGHVSLYWYRQALGQGPEFLTYFNYEAQQDKSGLPNDRFSAERPEGSISTLTIQRTEQRDSAMYRCASSTGLARNQETQYFGPGTRLLVL.

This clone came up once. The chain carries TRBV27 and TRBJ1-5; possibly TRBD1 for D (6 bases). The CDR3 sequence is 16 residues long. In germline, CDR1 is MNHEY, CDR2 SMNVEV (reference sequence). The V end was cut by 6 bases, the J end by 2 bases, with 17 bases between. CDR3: CASRLGGGFGNQPQHF. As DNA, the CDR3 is TGTGCCAGCAGGTTAGGGGGGGGGTTCGGCAATCAGCCCCAGCATTTT.

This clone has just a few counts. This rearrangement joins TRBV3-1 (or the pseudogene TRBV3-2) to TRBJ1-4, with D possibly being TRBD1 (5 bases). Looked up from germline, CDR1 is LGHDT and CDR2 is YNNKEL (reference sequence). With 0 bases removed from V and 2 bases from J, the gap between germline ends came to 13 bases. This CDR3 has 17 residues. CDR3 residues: CASSQDPTRVTNEKLFF. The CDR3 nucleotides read TGTGCCAGCAGCCAAGATCCGACCAGGGTTACTAATGAAAAACTGTTTTTT.

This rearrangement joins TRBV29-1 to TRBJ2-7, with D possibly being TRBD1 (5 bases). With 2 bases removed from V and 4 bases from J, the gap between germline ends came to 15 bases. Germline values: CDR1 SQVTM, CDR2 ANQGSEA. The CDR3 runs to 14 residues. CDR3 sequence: CSVESPGLWYEQYF. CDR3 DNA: TGCAGCGTTGAATCCCCAGGGCTGTGGTACGAGCAGTACTTC.

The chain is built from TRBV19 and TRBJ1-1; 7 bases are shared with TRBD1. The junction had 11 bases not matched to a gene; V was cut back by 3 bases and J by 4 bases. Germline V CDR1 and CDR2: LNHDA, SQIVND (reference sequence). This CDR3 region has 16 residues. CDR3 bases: TGTGCCAGTAGTATCATCAGGGGGAAGGTGAGCACTGAAGCTTTCTTT. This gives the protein CASSIIRGKVSTEAFF.

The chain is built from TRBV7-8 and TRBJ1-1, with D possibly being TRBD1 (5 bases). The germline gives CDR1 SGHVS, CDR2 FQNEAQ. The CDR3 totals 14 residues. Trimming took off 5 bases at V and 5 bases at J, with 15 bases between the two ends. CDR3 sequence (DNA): TGTGCCAGCAGCCCCCGGACATCCACGACTGAAGCTTTCTTT. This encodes CASSPRTSTTEAFF.

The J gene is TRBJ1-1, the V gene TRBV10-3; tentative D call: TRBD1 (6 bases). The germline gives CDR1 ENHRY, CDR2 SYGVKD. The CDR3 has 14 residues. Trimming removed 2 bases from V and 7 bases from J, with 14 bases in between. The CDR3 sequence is CAISEARGGLEAFF. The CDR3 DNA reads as TGTGCCATCAGTGAGGCAAGGGGGGGTCTTGAAGCTTTCTTT.